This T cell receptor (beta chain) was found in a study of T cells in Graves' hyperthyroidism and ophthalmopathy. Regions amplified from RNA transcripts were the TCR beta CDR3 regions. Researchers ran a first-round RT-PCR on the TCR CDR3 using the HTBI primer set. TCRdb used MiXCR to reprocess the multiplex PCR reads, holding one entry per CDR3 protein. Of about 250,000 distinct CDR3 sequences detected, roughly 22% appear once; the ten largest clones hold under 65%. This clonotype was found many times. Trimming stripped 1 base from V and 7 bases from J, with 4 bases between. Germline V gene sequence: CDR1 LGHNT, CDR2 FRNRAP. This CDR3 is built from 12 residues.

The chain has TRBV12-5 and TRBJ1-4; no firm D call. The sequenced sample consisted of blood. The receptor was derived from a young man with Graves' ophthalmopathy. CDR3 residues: CASGLGAEKLFF. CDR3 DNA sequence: TGTGCTAGTGGTTTGGGAGCTGAAAAACTGTTTTTT.